The sample holds one count of the clone carrying this T cell receptor (beta chain). The antigen is not known. TCRdb keeps only in-frame clones here, not all; method: immunoSEQ multiplex PCR. The sample yields approximately 60,000 clones, 90% to 98% seen once. This sample was included in a study of siplizumab effects on memory and regulatory T cells. General study points: Alloreactive sequences that could be traced to unstimulated CD4+ memory cells showed a significant reduction under siplizumab. Solely a minor proportion of alloreactive clones could be assigned to unstimulated subsets. Reactions containing siplizumab showed mappable alloreactive CD4+ clones averaging around 70% Treg-derived, versus about 27% in controls. Naive T cell populations appeared to exhibit greater diversity than memory cells and appeared to be major alloresponse contributors.

This CDR3 contains 13 residues. Germline CDR1 is MNHEY and CDR2 is SVGAGI. V lost 5 bases, J lost 7 bases, and 11 bases lay in between. The sample was naive CD8+ T cells sorted from blood. The receptor was isolated from a human donor in good health. The V and J genes are TRBV6-5 and TRBJ2-2; D uncertain. CDR3 DNA: TGTGCCAGCAGTATTACGTGGAACGGGGAGCTGTTTTTT. Translating gives CASSITWNGELFF.